The sequence of this TCR beta chain was determined in a study of T cell responses to AZD1222 COVID-19 vaccine. A word on this clone: Its cognate antigen is unknown.

Sequenced by immunoSEQ multiplex PCR; TCRdb stores in-frame clones only, minus some. The data contain about 99,000 clones, roughly 93% of them singletons. Trimming took off 2 bases at V and 6 bases at J, with 13 bases between the two ends. The germline CDR1 and CDR2 sequences are KGHSH and LQKENI. There are 14 residues in the CDR3. Regarding the study as a whole: The study found vaccine-associated CD4 TCRs spanning spike, dominant at 160-218 and 743-854. Variant regions that are unmutated are reportedly the target of nearly half of spike-specific TCRs. Clonal diversity was possibly underestimated; the donors were predominantly white British and more often female.

The receptor comes from an adult in good health. The chain carries TRBV18 and TRBJ1-2; D unresolved. This specimen consisted of peripheral blood, obtained on day 0 of AZD1222 vaccination. The CDR3 loop reads CASSPEAASNGYTF. CDR3 coding DNA: TGTGCCAGCTCACCAGAGGCGGCGTCTAATGGCTACACCTTC.